The clone carrying this TCR beta chain was recorded only once. The sample belongs to a study of blood T cell repertoires in COVID-19. Study at large: COVID-19 samples collected from the United States, Italy and Spain covered acute and convalescent phases.

Produced via immunoSEQ multiplex PCR; TCRdb's table is partial and in-frame only. The sample consists of approximately 350,000 clones, about nine tenths of them appearing once. The CDR3 covers 14 residues. The germline V gene encodes CDR1 SGHRS and CDR2 YFSETQ. Trimming at V came to 1 base and at J to 3 bases, leaving 0 bases not matched to a gene. Sequenced input: peripheral blood. The V and J genes are TRBV5-1 and TRBJ1-4; 7 nucleotides align to TRBD1. This receptor was obtained from a woman aged 65 to 85 with COVID-19, enrolled during active disease. CDR3 sequence reads: CASSLQGANEKLFF. The CDR3 nucleotides are TGCGCCAGCAGCTTGCAGGGGGCTAATGAAAAACTGTTTTTT.